This entry features one T cell receptor (beta chain) sequence. The data derive from a study of blood T cell repertoires in COVID-19. Looking at the study overall: Acute and convalescent COVID-19 specimens originated in the United States, Italy and Spain. The analysed material was cDNA or gDNA that came from T cells, B-cell-depleted T cells, or PBMCs.

CDR3 size: 15 residues. In the source study's methods: Reference gene primer amplification in the assay estimated nucleated cell counts. Sequenced by immunoSEQ multiplex PCR; TCRdb stores in-frame clones only, minus some. V, J and clone size were drawn from that table, and D and trimming were deduced from the DNA. The sample has approximately 350,000 clones, about 89% seen once; the top ten hold more than 0.95%. The V call is TRBV21-1, the J call TRBJ2-7; whether TRBD2, the table's D call, matches the DNA was not checked. TRBV21-1 is a listed pseudogene. The TCR originated in a man aged 35-49 years with acute or convalescent COVID-19. Material: peripheral blood. CDR3 region: CASSPGLGLTYEQYF. The DNA of the CDR3 is TGTGCCAGCAGCCCGGGACTAGGTCTTACCTACGAGCAGTACTTC.